Below are 24 T cell receptor beta chains sequenced from a single sample in a study of neurological immune-mediated disorders. TCRdb redid the calling of the 5' RACE reads with MiXCR, one entry per CDR3 protein. The sample carries 55,000 to 70,000 distinct CDR3 sequences, about 10% recorded once. Sequencing used PBMCs. Receptors originate from a man between 60 and 75 years old in good health.

This clonotype was found many times. The genes are TRBV7-2 and TRBJ1-2, with a weak D call TRBD1 (6 bases). Germline assignment: CDR1 SGHTA and CDR2 FQGNSA. The CDR3 is made up of 12 amino acids. V lost 2 bases, J lost 8 bases, and 9 bases lay in between. CDR3 in amino acids: CASSLQGYGYTF. DNA for the CDR3: TGTGCCAGCAGCTTACAGGGGTACGGCTACACCTTC.

This clonotype was picked up many times. The CDR3 DNA sequence: TGTGCCAGCAGCCCGTATAGTAGCGGGGGCTCCACAGATACGCAGTATTTT. Amino acid sequence: CASSPYSSGGSTDTQYF. The genes are TRBV7-3 and TRBJ2-3, with TRBD2 matching 9 bases. The CDR3 runs 17 residues. The junction had 11 bases not matched to a gene; V was cut back by 5 bases and J by 2 bases. Germline V gene lookup returns CDR1 SGHTA and CDR2 FQGTGA.

This clonotype was seen repeatedly, ten times or more. V and J are TRBV12-3 or TRBV12-4 and TRBJ2-5, with 8 bases aligning to TRBD1. The length of the CDR3 is 18 residues. With 5 bases clipped from V and 2 bases from J, the junction kept 16 bases outside the gene matches. The CDR3 loop is CASSLYGTGRVGQETQYF. The CDR3 DNA follows: TGTGCCAGCAGTCTCTATGGGACAGGCAGGGTGGGACAAGAGACCCAGTACTTC.

This clonotype came up many times. The V gene is TRBV12-3 or TRBV12-4, the J gene TRBJ1-6; D is ambiguous. The CDR3 contains 17 residues. The V end was cut by 4 bases, the J end by 7 bases, with 20 bases between. The CDR3 sequence is CASSSPDAGRWNSPLHF. The CDR3 DNA sequence: TGTGCCAGCAGTTCCCCGGACGCCGGGCGATGGAATTCACCCCTCCACTTT.

This clonotype has a count of ten or more. V is TRBV5-8 and J is TRBJ2-3, with 11 nucleotides matching TRBD2. This CDR3 has 17 residues. V shed 0 bases and J 2 bases; nucleotides not matched to a gene: 5. Germline loops: CDR1 SGHTS, CDR2 YDEGEE. CDR3 bases: TGTGCCAGCAGCTTGGGTCTAGCGGGGGGTTCCACAGATACGCAGTATTTT. As protein: CASSLGLAGGSTDTQYF. Supplemented by reference TRBV5-8 and TRBJ2-3, the full variable domain reads EAGVTQSPTHLIKTRGQQATLRCSPISGHTSVYWYQQALGLGLQFLLWYDEGEERNRGNFPPRFSGRQFPNYSSELNVNALELEDSALYLCASSLGLAGGSTDTQYFGPGTRLTVL.

At least ten counts were recorded for this clonotype. The CDR3 bases are TGCAGTGCCCCGGGACAGGGGATTAACTATGGCTACACCTTC. Its protein is CSAPGQGINYGYTF. V gene TRBV20-1 combines with J gene TRBJ1-2, with 10 bases lining up with TRBD1. The CDR3 is 14 amino acids. Germline assignment: CDR1 DFQATT and CDR2 SNEGSKA (reference sequence). V trimming: 6 bases; J trimming: 1 base; junction bases outside the gene matches: 5.

The V and J genes are TRBV19 and TRBJ2-7, with 7 nucleotides matching TRBD1. Germline V gene sequence: CDR1 LNHDA, CDR2 SQIVND (reference sequence). V was clipped by 3 bases and J by 0 bases; unmatched bases: 5. The CDR3 has 15 amino acids. This chain's CDR3 is CASSMAGGISYEQYF. CDR3 in DNA: TGTGCCAGTAGTATGGCAGGGGGTATCTCCTACGAGCAGTACTTC.

In this sample, this clonotype turned up many times. CDR3 amino acids: CASSLQGKNTEAFF. DNA for the CDR3: TGCGCCAGCAGCTTGCAGGGGAAGAACACTGAAGCTTTCTTT. The chain links TRBV5-1 to TRBJ1-1; a weak D match, TRBD1 (6 bases). The ends were cut back, 1 base at V and 1 base at J, with 8 bases in the middle. The CDR3 has 14 amino acids. Germline CDR1 is SGHRS and CDR2 is YFSETQ.

This clonotype was detected ten times or more. The chain has TRBV6-5 and TRBJ2-2; D is perhaps TRBD1 (5 bases). Trimming left V 5 bases short and J 2 bases short, with 15 bases between. The CDR3 loop spans 16 amino acids. Germline V CDR1 and CDR2: MNHEY, SVGAGI. Written as DNA, the CDR3 is TGTGCCAGCAGTAGAATCCGACAGCCTAACACCGGGGAGCTGTTTTTT. Residues: CASSRIRQPNTGELFF.

This clonotype showed up just a few times. The chain recombines TRBV28 with TRBJ1-1; D possibly corresponds to TRBD1 (5 bases). V lost 7 bases to trimming and J lost 1 base, with 10 bases between them. CDR3 length equals 13 residues. Germline V gene lookup returns CDR1 MDHEN and CDR2 SYDVKM. In nucleotides, the CDR3 is TGTGCCAGCACTGGACACGGGAACACTGAAGCTTTCTTT. Translation gives CASTGHGNTEAFF.

This clonotype was counted ten times or more. The CDR3 DNA is TGTGCCAGCAGCGGGGACCTCCAAATCCAGTACTTC. It specifies CASSGDLQIQYF. V usage is TRBV5-5 and J usage is TRBJ2-5; either TRBD1 or TRBD2 may supply D (5 bases each). The CDR3 totals 12 residues. The V end was cut by 4 bases, the J end by 10 bases, with 14 bases between. CDR1 and CDR2 (germline): SGHKS, YYEKEE (reference sequence).

V and J are TRBV29-1 and TRBJ2-1, with 12 bases lining up with TRBD1. This CDR3 has 14 amino acids. Trimming cost V 6 bases and J 10 bases; bases outside gene matches: 10. From germline, CDR1 is SQVTM and CDR2 ANQGSEA. CDR3 protein: CSVTRGQGAEEQFF. The CDR3 DNA reads TGCAGCGTCACCCGGGGACAGGGGGCAGAGGAGCAGTTCTTC.

This clonotype was seen ten or more times. The chain uses TRBV11-2 and TRBJ1-2, with 9 positions matching TRBD1. This CDR3 has 14 amino acids. With V trimmed by 5 bases and J by 2 bases, 3 bases remained unmatched. CDR1 is SGHAT and CDR2 is FQNNGV in the germline V gene. The CDR3 sequence is CASSPDRGNYGYTF. CDR3 sequence (DNA): TGTGCCAGCAGCCCGGACAGGGGAAACTATGGCTACACCTTC.

The sample holds a few counts of this clonotype. The chain employs TRBV11-3 and TRBJ2-1; D call uncertain. This CDR3 has 15 amino acids. V shed 1 base and J shed 6 bases, with 13 bases lying between them. Germline V gene lookup returns CDR1 SGHNT and CDR2 YENEEA. The CDR3 is CASSLVGQVGNEQFF. The CDR3, as DNA: TGTGCCAGCAGCTTAGTAGGTCAGGTGGGCAATGAGCAGTTCTTC.

This clonotype occurred many times. The V and J genes are TRBV25-1 and TRBJ1-1, with a possible D match to TRBD1 (5 bases). CDR1 and CDR2 (germline): MGHDK, SYGVNS. The V and J ends lost 6 bases and 7 bases respectively, with 9 bases between them. The CDR3 is made up of 11 amino acids. DNA of the CDR3: TGTGCCAGCAGCGAGGGGCGTGAAGCTTTCTTT. It is translated as CASSEGREAFF. The variable domain in full, with the rest retrieved from reference TRBV25-1 and TRBJ1-1, is EADIYQTPRYLVIGTGKKITLECSQTMGHDKMYWYQQDPGMELHLIHYSYGVNSTEKGDLSSESTVSRIRTEHFPLTLESARPSHTSQYLCASSEGREAFFGQGTRLTVV.

This clonotype occurred many times. The chain recombines TRBV6-6 with TRBJ2-7; possibly TRBD2 for D (6 bases). The CDR3 extends over 16 amino acids. The V gene's germline CDR1 is MNHNY and CDR2 SVGAGI (reference sequence). Trimming took 0 bases from V and 0 from J, leaving 12 bases between them. The CDR3 loop reads CASSYSGSGSSYEQYF. The CDR3 DNA is TGTGCCAGCAGTTACTCAGGCTCCGGGAGCTCCTACGAGCAGTACTTC.

This clonotype was seen repeatedly, ten times or more. The rearrangement links TRBV7-2 to TRBJ2-2; D perhaps matches TRBD1 (6 bases). The CDR3 runs 14 residues. Between the trimmed V and J ends, which lost 5 bases and 7 bases, there was a span of 14 bases. Germline lookup yields CDR1 SGHTA and CDR2 FQGNSA. CDR3 DNA sequence: TGTGCCAGCAGCCCCTTGGGGGCCGACGGGGAGCTGTTTTTT. This encodes CASSPLGADGELFF.

This clonotype was seen repeatedly, ten times or more. The chain has TRBV12-3 or TRBV12-4 and TRBJ2-5, with unresolved D. CDR3 length: 14 amino acids. V lost 3 bases to trimming and J lost 8 bases, with 16 bases between them. In nucleotides, the CDR3 is TGTGCCAGCAGTTTTTTCTCCCACCCCCGAACCCAGTACTTC. Protein product: CASSFFSHPRTQYF.

This clonotype ranks as medium-sized (0.01 to 0.1%). The gene calls are TRBV5-1 and TRBJ2-2; D not resolved. Trimming left V 4 bases short and J 1 base short, with 17 bases between. The CDR3 spans 17 residues. Germline V CDR1 and CDR2: SGHRS, YFSETQ. This CDR3 is CASSPDPDVWNTGELFF. The DNA for the CDR3 is TGCGCCAGCAGCCCCGATCCGGATGTCTGGAACACCGGGGAGCTGTTTTTT.

This clonotype was detected ten times or more. The V gene is TRBV5-1, the J gene TRBJ2-3; a weak D match, TRBD2 (6 bases). CDR3 length equals 13 residues. The V end was cut by 7 bases, the J end by 2 bases, with 11 bases between. Germline values: CDR1 SGHRS, CDR2 YFSETQ. The CDR3 DNA reads TGCGCCAGCGGGGACTTATCCACAGATACGCAGTATTTT. Its protein is CASGDLSTDTQYF.

This rearrangement joins TRBV27 to TRBJ2-6, with 7 bases fitting TRBD1. Looked up from germline, CDR1 is MNHEY and CDR2 is SMNVEV (reference sequence). J gave up 0 bases and V 4 bases, and 9 bases lay outside the gene matches. This CDR3 comprises 18 residues. CDR3: CASSSIPGQFSGANVLTF. Here the CDR3 DNA reads TGTGCCAGCAGTTCGATACCGGGACAGTTCTCTGGGGCCAACGTCCTGACTTTC.

This clonotype was recorded many times. V gene TRBV20-1 combines with J gene TRBJ2-2; D perhaps matches TRBD2 (5 bases). The V end lost 5 bases, the J end lost 5 bases, and 18 bases lay between the germline ends. The CDR3 contains 15 residues. Germline-derived CDR1 and CDR2 are DFQATT and SNEGSKA (reference sequence). The CDR3 coding sequence is TGCAGTGCTCCCGGAGGCCGGCGAGGAACCGGGGAGCTGTTTTTT. Residues: CSAPGGRRGTGELFF.

This clonotype came up many times. This chain joins TRBV7-9 and TRBJ1-6, with 9 bases identical to TRBD1. V was clipped by 6 bases and J by 8 bases; unmatched bases: 5. CDR1 is SEHNR and CDR2 is FQNEAQ in the germline V gene (reference sequence). This CDR3 spans 14 amino acids. CDR3: CASSRDRADSPLHF. The CDR3 DNA is TGTGCCAGCAGTCGGGACAGGGCGGATTCACCCCTCCACTTT.

This clonotype was seen repeatedly, ten times or more. This chain connects TRBV3-1 to TRBJ2-1; tentative D call: TRBD1 (5 bases). This CDR3 has 14 residues. From germline, CDR1 is LGHDT and CDR2 YNNKEL (reference sequence). The V gene lost 3 bases and the J gene lost 7 bases, with 13 bases spanning the gap. The CDR3 spells CASSHQGGWNEQFF. The CDR3 DNA follows: TGTGCCAGCAGCCATCAGGGTGGGTGGAATGAGCAGTTCTTC.